The next 10 T cell receptor beta chains were all read from a single sample in a study of Tregs in tolerant kidney transplant recipients (dated by TCRdb to between 2018 and 2021). The library was generated by the immunoSEQ multiplex PCR assay. Drawn from immuneACCESS, this table holds only the in-frame rearrangements with V and J called that TCRdb kept. Clones are partly lost; checked studies trace under half to an unresolved V gene and leave the rest unexplained. The table of this sample itemizes 48,000 or so clones. The top ten clonotypes cover about 0.85% of the sample. Taken with the paper, the label for time point translates to: blood sample drawn before combined kidney and bone marrow transplant. This material consisted of CD4+ T cells from blood, taken before the transplant. The source is a human donor who received a combined kidney and bone marrow transplant.

As concerns this clone: Read coverage stops 3 residues before the CDR3 terminus; the germline J gene supplies the remainder. The rearrangement links TRBV5-5 to TRBJ1-3; 7 bases match TRBD1. CDR1 and CDR2 from the germline V gene are SGHKS and YYEKEE (reference sequence). The CDR3 runs 13 residues. The ends lost 4 bases at V and 6 bases at J; junction bases unmatched: 4. The covered CDR3 bases are TGTGCCAGCAGCCAGGGACAGTTAAACACC. Protein sequence: CASSQGQLNT. The whole CDR3 sequence reads CASSQGQLNTIYF.

Concerning this clone: The CDR3 end lies 3 residues beyond the end of the read and is filled in from the germline J gene. The chain joins TRBV2 to TRBJ2-3; D ambiguous. The CDR3 has 14 residues. Looked up from germline, CDR1 is SNHLY and CDR2 is FYNNEI. The V end was cut by 4 bases, the J end by 0 bases, with 8 bases between. The CDR3 DNA, read in part, is TGTGCCAGCAGTGTATCAGCGAGCACAGATACG. This gives the protein CASSVSASTDT. The CDR3 in its entirety is CASSVSASTDTQYF.

About this clone itself: The CDR3 end lies 3 residues beyond the end of the read and is filled in from the germline J gene. The chain recombines TRBV5-1 with TRBJ2-3; the match to TRBD1 covers 10 bases. Germline CDR1 is SGHRS and CDR2 is YFSETQ. V gave up 4 bases and J gave up 4 bases; unmatched junction bases: 3. The CDR3 contains 14 residues. This CDR3 reads CASSPDRGSDTQYF. The part of the CDR3 DNA that was read is TGCGCCAGCAGCCCGGACAGGGGGTCAGATACG.

As regards this clone: Read coverage stops 3 residues before the CDR3 terminus; the germline J gene supplies the remainder. V is TRBV19 and J is TRBJ1-5; no firm D call. The germline V gene encodes CDR1 LNHDA and CDR2 SQIVND (reference sequence). Between the trimmed V and J ends, which lost 3 bases and 2 bases, there was a span of 8 bases. The CDR3 has 14 amino acids. The DNA read from the CDR3 is TGTGCCAGTAGTATGGGTAGGGGCAATCAGCCC. Protein sequence: CASSMGRGNQP. Given in full, the CDR3 is CASSMGRGNQPQHF.

About this clone itself: The read ends 3 residues early relative to the CDR3; the germline J gene fills the gap. The genes are TRBV18 and TRBJ2-7; TRBD1 aligns across 12 bases. The V and J ends lost 0 bases and 6 bases, in that order; junction bases with no gene match: 3. This CDR3 contains 15 residues. Germline values: CDR1 KGHSH, CDR2 LQKENI. The CDR3 reads CASSPPGTGGAEQYF. CDR3 DNA (partial): TGTGCCAGCTCACCACCGGGGACAGGGGGCGCCGAG.

On this clone: The sequenced fragment ends 3 residues before the CDR3 boundary, so the rest is inferred from the germline J gene. The chain has TRBV6-1 and TRBJ1-5; D is possibly TRBD1 (6 bases). Germline V lookup: CDR1 MNHNS, CDR2 SASEGT. The CDR3 contains 15 residues. V lost 4 bases, J lost 2 bases, and 12 bases lay in between. The part of the CDR3 DNA that was read is TGTGCCAGCAGTGCCAGGGGCGAAGGCAATCAGCCC. It translates to CASSARGEGNQP. Given in full, the CDR3 is CASSARGEGNQPQHF.

On this clone itself: The CDR3 goes on 3 residues after the read ends, and that part is filled in from the germline J gene. The chain carries TRBV29-1 and TRBJ2-7; 8 bases map to TRBD1. CDR1 is SQVTM and CDR2 is ANQGSEA in the germline V gene. CDR3 size: 13 residues. J gave up 4 bases and V 3 bases, and 5 bases lay outside the gene matches. CDR3 DNA, as far as it was read: TGCAGCGTTGAGGGGACAGGAGTTTACGAG. Protein: CSVEGTGVYE. The full CDR3 is CSVEGTGVYEQYF.

This chain's CDR3 is CAWVGQFNSPLHF. The DNA read from the CDR3 is TGTGCCTGGGTAGGACAGTTTAATTCACCC. J is TRBJ1-6 and V is TRBV30, with D perhaps TRBD1 (6 bases). The read halts 3 residues ahead of the CDR3 end, with the missing end drawn from the germline J gene. CDR1 and CDR2 (germline): GTSNPN, SVGIG (reference sequence). V shed 5 bases and J shed 6 bases, with 11 bases lying between them. The CDR3 totals 13 residues.

CDR3 in amino acids: CASSSSGRRYEQFF. Incomplete CDR3 DNA: TGTGCCAGCAGCTCTAGCGGGAGAAGGTATGAG. V usage is TRBV11-2 and J usage is TRBJ2-1, with 10 bases matching TRBD2. The read gets to within 3 residues of the CDR3 end, and the germline J gene fills in the rest. Trimming removed 4 bases from V and 8 bases from J; junction bases left unmatched: 5. Germline CDR1 and CDR2: SGHAT and FQNNGV. CDR3 length: 14 amino acids.

On this clone: One junction end does not reproduce the germline sequence, and a read error may be involved. The read ends 3 residues early relative to the CDR3; the germline J gene fills the gap. This rearrangement joins TRBV4-2 to TRBJ2-7, with D possibly TRBD2 on 6 matching bases. The germline V gene encodes CDR1 LGHNA and CDR2 YNFKEQ. The CDR3 runs 16 residues. The CDR3 spells CASSQDATVAAYEQYF. The sequenced part of the CDR3 DNA is TGCGCCAGCAGCCAAGATGCGACGGTAGCGGCCTACGAG.